This T cell receptor (beta chain) was retrieved from a study of blood T cell repertoires in COVID-19. Study details: T cells, B-cell-depleted T cells, or PBMCs provided the cDNA or gDNA that served as material.

Trimming pared 6 bases from V and 5 bases from J, leaving 16 bases between. Germline values: CDR1 MNHNY, CDR2 SVGAGI (reference sequence). There are 14 residues in the CDR3. The protocol was immunoSEQ multiplex PCR, while the TCRdb copy is restricted to in-frame clones and leaves out a portion. This sample has about 170,000 clones, with roughly 80% found just once. Patients of the Seattle cohort, enrolled during active infection, were followed longitudinally. The TCR sequence derives from an older woman with COVID-19, enrolled during active disease. This chain joins TRBV6-6 and TRBJ2-5; D may be TRBD2 (7 bases). Sequencing was carried out using peripheral blood. As DNA, the CDR3 is TGTGCCAGCAGAATGGGGGGGCCAAGGGAGACCCAGTACTTC. Protein: CASRMGGPRETQYF.